Sequencing of this T cell receptor beta chain was carried out in a study of liver allograft versus peripheral blood T cells. Study-wide context: Intrahepatic T cell receptor repertoires from transplanted livers were compared against repertoires in recipients' peripheral blood.

Overall study findings and caveats: A difference was reportedly observed between T cell receptor repertoires inside liver allografts and those in peripheral blood.

A note on this clonotype: The antigen is unknown. This may be a read error, as it is one base from a much larger clone.

A single record per CDR3 protein comes from TCRdb applying MiXCR to the reads. The data hold 4,000 or so distinct CDR3 sequences, with 15% to 20% observed a single time. The CDR3 totals 14 residues. The germline gives CDR1 LNHDA, CDR2 SQIVND (reference sequence). The clonotype originates from a human patient who had a liver transplant. Some T cells may trace back to the graft donor. The chain carries TRBV19 and TRBJ2-7; D remains unclear. The CDR3 reads CASGMGSFSYEQYF. In DNA form, the CDR3 reads TGTGCCAGTGGTATGGGATCTTTCTCCTACGAGCAGTACTTC.